This T cell receptor (beta chain) was retrieved from a study of HIV-infected patients and healthy controls. This clonotype has a count of ten or more. Antiretroviral therapy had run roughly three months, about 14 weeks, before follow-up blood collection. No cell fractionation was done, so the repertoire covers all unsorted peripheral blood T cells. Reverse transcription used 450 to 550 ng RNA and constant-region primers for alpha and beta. Alpha and beta chain libraries were made separately by chain-specific third strand synthesis with multiplexing indices. Each CDR3 protein is one row after TCRdb ran MiXCR on the 5' RACE reads. In the table there are 6,400 or so distinct CDR3 sequences, more than 9% of which are singletons. Germline-derived CDR1 and CDR2 are KGHSH and LQKENI. This CDR3 has 17 amino acids. J gave up 0 bases and V 6 bases, and 11 bases lay outside the gene matches.

The J gene is TRBJ1-1, the V gene TRBV18; 9 bases are shared with TRBD1. The receptor comes from an adult with HIV infection. The material sequenced was blood, taken during antiretroviral therapy. Here the CDR3 DNA reads TGTGCCAGCTCGCCCGGACAGGGGTCGAAAATGAACACTGAAGCTTTCTTT. Translation: CASSPGQGSKMNTEAFF.